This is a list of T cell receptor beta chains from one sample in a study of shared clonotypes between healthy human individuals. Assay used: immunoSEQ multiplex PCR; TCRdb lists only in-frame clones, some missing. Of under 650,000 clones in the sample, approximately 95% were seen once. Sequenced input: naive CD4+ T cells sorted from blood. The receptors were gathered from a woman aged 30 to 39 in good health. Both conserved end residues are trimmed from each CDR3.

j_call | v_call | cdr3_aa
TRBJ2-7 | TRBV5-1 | ASSQWTSGGYEQY
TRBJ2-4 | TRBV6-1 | ASRGTGRVSSIQY
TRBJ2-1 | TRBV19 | ASSIGSGGWNYNEQF
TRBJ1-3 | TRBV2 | ASSEREGNTIY
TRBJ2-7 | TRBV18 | ASSPDNEQY
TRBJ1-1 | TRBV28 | ASSPTAGQGQMNTEAF
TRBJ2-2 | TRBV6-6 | ASSYSNRVAGELF
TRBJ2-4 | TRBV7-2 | ASSLETSGTRRAKNIQY
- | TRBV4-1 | ASSQGERAPTYEQY
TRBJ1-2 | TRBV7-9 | ASSLSQGALYGYT
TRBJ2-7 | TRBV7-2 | ASSSIRTRDRAYEQY
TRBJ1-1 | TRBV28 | ASSPNTEAF
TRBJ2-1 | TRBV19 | ASTSGGGPPLYNEQF
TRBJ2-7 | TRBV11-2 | ASRPGPSIGDEQY
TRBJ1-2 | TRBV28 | ASSLWASSNYGYT